These 28 T cell receptor beta chains came from one sample sequenced in a study of T-cell reconstitution after alpha-beta-depleted transplantation in children. Library preparation (for TCRbeta) was performed with unique molecular identifiers. Using its own MiXCR run on the PCR reads, TCRdb lists one record per CDR3 protein. The table has 90,000 to 95,000 distinct CDR3 sequences, 9.5% to 15% seen once. The input for sequencing was PBMCs from the stem cell graft donor, taken from the stem cell graft. All receptors derive from a human donor who donated a stem cell graft to a child with inherited bone marrow failure.

There are many counts of this clonotype. The gene calls are TRBV5-1 and TRBJ2-1; possible D gene TRBD2, 6 bases. Germline-derived CDR1 and CDR2 are SGHRS and YFSETQ. CDR3 length equals 16 residues. Trimming removed 2 bases from V and 9 bases from J, with 21 bases in between. DNA of the CDR3: TGCGCCAGCAGCTTACGGGAGTTCTCGGTTTTGGGTGAGCAGTTCTTC. Amino acids: CASSLREFSVLGEQFF. Full variable domain (missing parts from reference TRBV5-1 and TRBJ2-1): KAGVTQTPRYLIKTRGQQVTLSCSPISGHRSVSWYQQTPGQGLQFLFEYFSETQRNKGNFPGRFSGRQFSNSRSEMNVSTLELGDSALYLCASSLREFSVLGEQFFGPGTRLTVL.

The chain uses TRBV11-2 and TRBJ2-7, with D perhaps TRBD2 (6 bases). CDR1 and CDR2 from the germline V gene are SGHAT and FQNNGV. This CDR3 region has 14 residues. Trimming stripped 0 bases from V and 4 bases from J, with 10 bases between. This chain's CDR3 is CASSLDRGGYEQYF. The CDR3 DNA sequence: TGTGCCAGCAGCTTAGATCGGGGAGGTTACGAGCAGTACTTC.

This clonotype was counted many times. V gene TRBV7-2 combines with J gene TRBJ2-5; D is perhaps TRBD2 (5 bases). The V and J ends lost 7 bases and 2 bases respectively, with 14 bases between them. The CDR3 contains 14 residues. The V gene's germline CDR1 is SGHTA and CDR2 FQGNSA. CDR3 sequence (DNA): TGTGCCAGCATGACGCGGGTGTTTCAAGAGACCCAGTACTTC. Its translation: CASMTRVFQETQYF.

For this clonotype: At one of its ends the junction is not consistent with the germline gene, which may arise from a read error. This rearrangement joins TRBV7-9 to TRBJ2-3; D remains ambiguous. Germline values: CDR1 SEHNR, CDR2 FQNEAQ (reference sequence). This CDR3 has 12 amino acids. The CDR3: CAGSPRTDTQYF. The CDR3 bases are TGTGCCGGCAGCCCTCGCACAGATACGCAGTATTTT.

The CDR3 DNA follows: TGTGCCAGCAGCTTAGACTCCGGGTACGAGCAGTACTTC. This sequence encodes CASSLDSGYEQYF. The V call is TRBV7-2, the J call TRBJ2-7, with D unresolved. V gave up 1 base and J gave up 4 bases, with 8 bases separating them. Germline-derived CDR1 and CDR2 are SGHTA and FQGNSA. The CDR3 contains 13 residues.

This clonotype has more than one count but fewer than ten. The CDR3, as DNA: TGTGCCAGCTTGGCGATTAACACTGAAGCTTTCTTT. This translates into CASLAINTEAFF. This chain connects TRBV28 to TRBJ1-1; D is uncertain. This CDR3 has 12 amino acids. The ends were cut back, 8 bases at V and 2 bases at J, with 9 bases in the middle. Germline V gene data show CDR1 as MDHEN and CDR2 as SYDVKM.

Many counts were recorded for this clonotype. This chain connects TRBV20-1 to TRBJ2-5, with TRBD1 identical over 10 bases. The CDR3 sequence is 15 residues long. The germline gives CDR1 DFQATT, CDR2 SNEGSKA (reference sequence). With V trimmed by 5 bases and J by 2 bases, 8 bases remained unmatched. The CDR3 sequence: CSAPGTGDPQETQYF. CDR3 DNA sequence: TGCAGTGCTCCCGGGACAGGGGACCCACAAGAGACCCAGTACTTC.

The V gene is TRBV7-3, the J gene TRBJ1-1, with 7 bases identical to TRBD1. CDR1 is SGHTA, CDR2 FQGTGA, per germline. This CDR3 region has 13 residues. Unmatched junction bases numbered 3, after V lost 1 base and J lost 7 bases. CDR3: CASSLRGGSEAFF. The CDR3 region has the DNA TGTGCCAGCAGCTTAAGAGGGGGCAGTGAAGCTTTCTTT.

This clonotype was found many times. The chain recombines TRBV12-3 or TRBV12-4 with TRBJ2-1, with 9 bases lining up with TRBD1. This CDR3 has 16 residues. The V and J ends lost 5 bases and 0 bases, in that order; junction bases with no gene match: 5. This chain's CDR3 is CASSLTGGGSYNEQFF. The CDR3 DNA is TGTGCCAGCAGTCTGACAGGGGGAGGCTCCTACAATGAGCAGTTCTTC.

This clonotype was seen ten or more times. The chain combines TRBV12-3 or TRBV12-4 with TRBJ1-2, with a possible D match to TRBD1 (6 bases). Trimming took off 3 bases at V and 0 bases at J, with 8 bases between the two ends. CDR3 length equals 14 residues. CDR3 in amino acids: CASSFGGSNYGYTF. DNA for the CDR3: TGTGCCAGCAGTTTTGGGGGCTCTAACTATGGCTACACCTTC.

This clonotype has ten or more counts. The V gene is TRBV20-1, the J gene TRBJ1-3; D unclear. With 7 bases removed from V and 0 bases from J, the gap between germline ends came to 13 bases. The CDR3 consists of 14 residues. Germline CDR1 is DFQATT and CDR2 is SNEGSKA (reference sequence). The CDR3: CSVVDRASGNTIYF. CDR3 bases: TGCAGTGTCGTGGACCGAGCCTCTGGAAACACCATATATTTT.

The table lists this clonotype with many counts. The chain couples TRBV7-2 to TRBJ1-2; D unresolved. The V gene's germline CDR1 is SGHTA and CDR2 FQGNSA. There are 15 residues in the CDR3. The V end lost 5 bases, the J end lost 8 bases, and 21 bases lay between the germline ends. The CDR3 DNA reads as TGTGCCAGCAGCCCCGGTTTTGGCAGGAGCCTGGGCTACACCTTC. Translation: CASSPGFGRSLGYTF.

This chain links TRBV20-1 with TRBJ1-1; no clear D gene. Germline CDR1 DFQATT, CDR2 SNEGSKA (reference sequence). CDR3 length: 11 amino acids. Between the trimmed V and J ends, which lost 3 bases and 8 bases, there was a span of 10 bases. The DNA for the CDR3 is TGCAGTGCTAGCCCGACTGGCGAAGCTTTCTTT. It codes for CSASPTGEAFF.

This sequence joins TRBV9 and TRBJ1-1, with D maybe TRBD1 (6 bases). Germline CDR1 and CDR2: SGDLS and YYNGEE. The CDR3 totals 15 residues. Trimming left V 0 bases short and J 1 base short, with 10 bases between. The CDR3 loop is CASSVAGGRNTEAFF. The DNA of the CDR3 is TGTGCCAGCAGCGTAGCTGGGGGGCGGAACACTGAAGCTTTCTTT.

This clonotype was picked up many times. This chain uses TRBV2 with TRBJ1-5; D perhaps matches TRBD1 (6 bases). Between the trimmed V and J ends, which lost 6 bases and 6 bases, there was a span of 15 bases. The germline CDR1 and CDR2 sequences are SNHLY and FYNNEI. The length of the CDR3 is 14 residues. The CDR3 sequence is CASRDTGRGQPQHF. CDR3 coding DNA: TGTGCCAGCAGGGACACAGGGAGAGGTCAGCCCCAGCATTTT.

This clonotype was recorded many times. The chain has TRBV7-2 and TRBJ2-5; 11 positions match TRBD2. There are 13 residues in the CDR3. V shed 9 bases, J shed 5 bases, and the junction held 5 bases outside the gene matches. Germline loops: CDR1 SGHTA, CDR2 FQGNSA. The CDR3 nucleotides read TGTGCCAGTAGCGGGAGGGCCGGGGAGACCCAGTACTTC. Translated, it gives CASSGRAGETQYF.

This clonotype was found many times. The chain employs TRBV5-6 and TRBJ1-5; 8 bases are a match to TRBD1. Germline assignment: CDR1 SGHDT and CDR2 YYEEEE. J was trimmed by 5 bases and V by 0 bases; bases with no gene match: 7. CDR3 length: 16 residues. CDR3 sequence reads: CASSLGGTGYDQPQHF. CDR3 nucleotide sequence: TGTGCCAGCAGCTTGGGGGGGACAGGTTACGATCAGCCCCAGCATTTT. The whole variable domain, remainder taken from reference TRBV5-6 and TRBJ1-5, is DAGVTQSPTHLIKTRGQQVTLRCSPKSGHDTVSWYQQALGQGPQFIFQYYEEEERQRGNFPDRFSGHQFPNYSSELNVNALLLGDSALYLCASSLGGTGYDQPQHFGDGTRLSIL.

This clonotype has only a few counts. The chain links TRBV20-1 to TRBJ1-5; 7 bases fit TRBD1. The CDR3 is 15 amino acids. Germline CDR1 is DFQATT and CDR2 is SNEGSKA (reference sequence). The junction had 5 bases not matched to a gene; V was cut back by 3 bases and J by 0 bases. CDR3 loop: CSARAWDSSNQPQHF. The DNA of the CDR3 is TGCAGTGCTAGGGCTTGGGACAGTAGCAATCAGCCCCAGCATTTT.

This clonotype was detected ten times or more. V is TRBV5-1 and J is TRBJ1-2, with a weak D call TRBD1 (6 bases). The CDR3 totals 16 residues. V was clipped by 0 bases and J by 6 bases, with 18 bases between them. CDR1 SGHRS and CDR2 YFSETQ come from the germline V gene. The CDR3 is CASSLATGIATNGYTF. The CDR3 nucleotides are TGCGCCAGCAGCTTGGCCACAGGGATCGCGACCAATGGCTACACCTTC.

The V gene is TRBV4-3, the J gene TRBJ2-7, with a weak D call TRBD1 (5 bases). Germline V gene data show CDR1 as LGHNA and CDR2 as YSLEER. Trimming took 2 bases from V and 0 from J, leaving 11 bases between them. This CDR3 contains 15 residues. This chain's CDR3 is CASSQQGHPSYEQYF. Written as DNA, the CDR3 is TGCGCCAGCAGCCAACAAGGACACCCCTCCTACGAGCAGTACTTC.

The V gene is TRBV7-2, the J gene TRBJ2-3, with 15 nucleotides matching TRBD2. The CDR3 sequence is 16 residues long. The junction had 3 bases not matched to a gene; V was cut back by 5 bases and J by 3 bases. Germline values: CDR1 SGHTA, CDR2 FQGNSA. This CDR3 is CASSTGLAGGTDTQYF. The CDR3 bases are TGTGCCAGCAGCACCGGACTAGCGGGAGGGACAGATACGCAGTATTTT.

This clonotype has at least ten counts. CDR3 sequence: CASSQTHGTSGYNEQFF. In DNA form, the CDR3 reads TGCGCCAGCAGCCAAACCCACGGGACTAGCGGTTACAATGAGCAGTTCTTC. The chain combines TRBV4-3 with TRBJ2-1; TRBD2 matches at 11 bases. This CDR3 region has 17 residues. J gave up 4 bases and V 2 bases, and 7 bases lay outside the gene matches. Germline CDR1 is LGHNA and CDR2 is YSLEER.

The sample holds many counts of this clonotype. The V gene is TRBV7-2, the J gene TRBJ2-7, with 7 bases matching TRBD1. CDR3 length equals 14 residues. With 1 base clipped from V and 7 bases from J, the junction kept 7 bases outside the gene matches. Germline V CDR1 and CDR2: SGHTA, FQGNSA. CDR3 loop: CASSLGPRGLEQYF. Written as DNA, the CDR3 is TGTGCCAGCAGCTTAGGGCCCAGGGGGTTGGAGCAGTACTTC.

This clonotype was counted many times. This chain uses TRBV5-1 with TRBJ1-2; D is undetermined. Germline CDR1 reads SGHRS; CDR2 reads YFSETQ. Trimming cost V 4 bases and J 4 bases, with 14 bases left between them. The CDR3 contains 14 residues. The CDR3 sequence: CASSPREGSYGYTF. The DNA for the CDR3 is TGCGCCAGCAGCCCGAGAGAGGGTTCCTATGGCTACACCTTC.

This clonotype was observed many times. Germline is not matched at one junction end, which may reflect a read error. The chain's CDR3 is CASSLTGGSTGELFF. The CDR3 DNA follows: TGTGCCAGCAGCCTAACCGGGGGATCCACCGGGGAGCTGTTTTTT. This chain connects TRBV7-3 to TRBJ2-2, with D perhaps matching TRBD2 (6 bases). This CDR3 has 15 amino acids. Germline V gene sequence: CDR1 SGHTA, CDR2 FQGTGA.

This clonotype was picked up many times. The chain uses TRBV5-1 and TRBJ2-7, with D perhaps matching TRBD1 (6 bases). Per the germline V gene, CDR1 is SGHRS and CDR2 is YFSETQ. The CDR3 has 15 residues. V lost 0 bases and J 0 bases, leaving 10 bases between the germline ends. The CDR3 DNA sequence: TGCGCCAGCAGCTTGGCCACAGGGAGCTCCTACGAGCAGTACTTC. Protein: CASSLATGSSYEQYF.

This clonotype was seen many times. This chain uses TRBV5-1 with TRBJ2-3; 10 nucleotides match TRBD2. The CDR3 is 15 residues long. The junction had 7 bases not matched to a gene; V was cut back by 4 bases and J by 5 bases. Germline assignment: CDR1 SGHRS and CDR2 YFSETQ. DNA of the CDR3: TGCGCCAGCAGCCTAACCGGGACTAGCGAAGATACGCAGTATTTT. The encoded protein is CASSLTGTSEDTQYF.

This clonotype occurred many times. This chain joins TRBV5-1 and TRBJ2-7; 7 bases agree with TRBD1. The length of the CDR3 is 17 residues. In germline, CDR1 is SGHRS, CDR2 YFSETQ. V lost 2 bases to trimming and J lost 6 bases; unmatched junction nucleotides: 17. The CDR3 nucleotides read TGCGCCAGCAGCTTCAGTGGGCTGGGACAGCCAAGGGCCGAGCAGTACTTC. Protein: CASSFSGLGQPRAEQYF.